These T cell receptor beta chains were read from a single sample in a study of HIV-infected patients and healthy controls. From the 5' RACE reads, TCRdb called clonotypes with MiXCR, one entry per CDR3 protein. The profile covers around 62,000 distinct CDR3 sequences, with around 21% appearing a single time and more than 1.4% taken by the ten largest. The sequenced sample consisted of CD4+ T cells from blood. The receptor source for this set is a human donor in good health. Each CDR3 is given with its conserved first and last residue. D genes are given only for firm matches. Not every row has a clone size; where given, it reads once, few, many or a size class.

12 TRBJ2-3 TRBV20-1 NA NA CSARGSTDTQYF TGCAGTGCTAGAGGTAGTACAGATACGCAGTATTTT
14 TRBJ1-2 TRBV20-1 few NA CSAANDRKEHGYTF TGCAGTGCCGCCAACGACAGGAAGGAACATGGCTACACCTTC
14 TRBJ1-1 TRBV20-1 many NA CSAWTASMNTEAFF TGCAGTGCGTGGACAGCTAGTATGAACACTGAAGCTTTCTTT
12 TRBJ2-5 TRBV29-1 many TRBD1 CSVGTGEETQYF TGCAGCGTAGGGACAGGGGAAGAGACCCAGTACTTC
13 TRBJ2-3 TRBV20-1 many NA CSARSPGTDTQYF TGCAGTGCTAGATCCCCTGGGACAGATACGCAGTATTTT
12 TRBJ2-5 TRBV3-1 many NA CASSPRRETQYF TGTGCCAGCAGCCCAAGAAGAGAGACCCAGTACTTC
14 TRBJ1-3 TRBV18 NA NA CASSPGNSGNTIYF TGTGCCAGCTCACCCGGGAACTCTGGAAACACCATATATTTT
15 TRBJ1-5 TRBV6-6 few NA CASTSPVYSNQPQHF TGTGCCAGCACCTCCCCCGTATATAGCAATCAGCCCCAGCATTTT
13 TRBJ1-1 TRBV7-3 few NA CASSRGPNTEAFF TGTGCCAGCAGTAGAGGACCGAACACTGAAGCTTTCTTT
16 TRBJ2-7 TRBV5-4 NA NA CASNNHGQGKLSEQYF TGTGCCAGCAACAATCATGGGCAGGGCAAGTTGTCCGAGCAGTACTTC
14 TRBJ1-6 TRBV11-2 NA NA CASSSSGDFSPLHF TGTGCCAGCAGCTCCTCCGGCGATTTTTCACCCCTCCACTTT
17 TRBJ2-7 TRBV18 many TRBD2 CASSPPGLAGVVYEQYF TGTGCCAGCTCACCACCGGGACTAGCGGGGGTAGTATACGAGCAGTACTTC
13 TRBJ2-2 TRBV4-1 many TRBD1 CASSQDRAGELFF TGCGCCAGCAGCCAGGACAGGGCCGGGGAGCTGTTTTTT
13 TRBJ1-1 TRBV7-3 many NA CASSLSSNTEAFF TGTGCCAGCAGCTTAAGTTCGAATACTGAAGCTTTCTTT
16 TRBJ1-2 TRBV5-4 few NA CASSLGEISWGYGYTF TGTGCCAGCAGCTTGGGTGAGATATCCTGGGGCTATGGCTACACCTTC
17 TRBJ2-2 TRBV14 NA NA CASSQEKTIGNTGELFF TGTGCCAGCAGCCAAGAAAAGACGATTGGAAACACCGGGGAGCTGTTTTTT
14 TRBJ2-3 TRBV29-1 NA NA CSVERGPSTDTQYF TGCAGCGTTGAGCGGGGGCCCAGCACAGATACGCAGTATTTT
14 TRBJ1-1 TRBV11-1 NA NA CASSLTGINTEAFF TGTGCCAGCAGCTTAACAGGCATTAACACTGAAGCTTTCTTT
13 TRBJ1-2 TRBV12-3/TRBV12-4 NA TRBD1 CASSSTGESGYTF TGTGCCAGCAGTTCGACAGGGGAAAGTGGCTACACCTTC
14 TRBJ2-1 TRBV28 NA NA CASRNPGSYNEQFF TGTGCCAGCAGGAATCCCGGCTCCTACAATGAGCAGTTCTTC
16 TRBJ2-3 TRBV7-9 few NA CASSLTGGRGDGTQYF TGTGCCAGCAGCTTAACCGGGGGAAGGGGAGATGGTACGCAGTATTTT
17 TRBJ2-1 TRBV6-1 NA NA CASRKRVGIPGPHEQFF TGTGCCAGCAGGAAGAGGGTTGGGATCCCGGGTCCCCATGAGCAGTTCTTC
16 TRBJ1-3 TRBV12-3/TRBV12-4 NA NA CASSLPQGVDGNTIYF TGTGCCAGCAGTTTACCCCAGGGAGTAGATGGAAACACCATATATTTT
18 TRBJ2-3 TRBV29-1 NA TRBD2 CSVTGWVSAGGRTDTQYF TGCAGCGTTACTGGATGGGTGTCGGCGGGAGGACGCACAGATACGCAGTATTTT
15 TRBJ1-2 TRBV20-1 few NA CSAPTTSEGTYGYTF TGCAGTGCCCCGACCACGTCCGAAGGGACCTATGGCTACACCTTC
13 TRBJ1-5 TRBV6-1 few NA CASTFGSNQPQHF TGTGCCAGCACATTCGGTAGCAATCAGCCCCAGCATTTT
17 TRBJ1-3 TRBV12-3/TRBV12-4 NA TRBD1 CASSPRLGQAAGNTIYF TGTGCCAGCAGCCCCCGATTAGGACAGGCGGCAGGAAACACCATATATTTT
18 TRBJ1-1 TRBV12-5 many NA CASGLVISGANMNTEAFF TGTGCTAGTGGTTTGGTAATATCAGGGGCCAACATGAACACTGAAGCTTTCTTT
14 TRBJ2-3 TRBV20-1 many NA CSARAGGISDTQYF TGCAGTGCTAGAGCAGGCGGAATTTCTGATACGCAGTATTTT
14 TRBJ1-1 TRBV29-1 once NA CSVEVPGMNTEAFF TGCAGCGTTGAGGTTCCAGGGATGAACACTGAAGCTTTCTTT
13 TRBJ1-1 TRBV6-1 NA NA CASSEAPPTEAFF TGTGCCAGCAGTGAAGCGCCCCCAACTGAAGCTTTCTTT
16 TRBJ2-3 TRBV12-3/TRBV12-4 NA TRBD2 CASSPGLAGASDTQYF TGTGCCAGCAGCCCGGGACTAGCGGGAGCATCAGATACGCAGTATTTT
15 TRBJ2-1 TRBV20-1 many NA CSAPTRGSSYNEQFF TGCAGTGCGCCGACTAGGGGAAGCTCCTACAATGAGCAGTTCTTC
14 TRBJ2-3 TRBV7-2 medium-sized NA CASSPIGGTDTQYF TGTGCCAGCAGCCCGATCGGGGGTACAGATACGCAGTATTTT
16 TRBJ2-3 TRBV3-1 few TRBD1 CASSQEGTGHTDTQYF TGTGCCAGCAGCCAAGAGGGGACAGGACACACAGATACGCAGTATTTT
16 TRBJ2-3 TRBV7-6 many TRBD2 CASSPGLAGGTDTQYF TGTGCCAGCAGCCCGGGACTAGCGGGAGGAACAGATACGCAGTATTTT
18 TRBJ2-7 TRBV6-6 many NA CASSYSMGQTAGSYEQYF TGTGCCAGCAGTTACTCGATGGGCCAAACGGCGGGCTCCTACGAGCAGTACTTC
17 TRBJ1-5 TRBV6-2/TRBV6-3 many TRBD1 CASSYSRDRGPNQPQHF TGTGCCAGCAGTTACTCGAGGGACAGGGGGCCGAATCAGCCCCAGCATTTT
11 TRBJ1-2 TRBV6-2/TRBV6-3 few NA CASSENYGYTF TGTGCCAGCAGTGAAAACTATGGCTACACCTTC
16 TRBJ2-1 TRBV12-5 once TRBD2 CASGLVLGLANNEQFF TGTGCTAGTGGTTTGGTACTCGGACTAGCGAACAATGAGCAGTTCTTC
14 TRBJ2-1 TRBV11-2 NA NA CASSLAREGDEQFF TGTGCCAGCAGCTTAGCCCGGGAAGGCGATGAGCAGTTCTTC
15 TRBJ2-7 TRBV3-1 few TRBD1 CASSYRDRGQSEQYF TGTGCCAGCAGCTACCGGGACAGGGGGCAAAGCGAGCAGTACTTC
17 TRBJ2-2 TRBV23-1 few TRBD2 CASRVVERGVSTGELFF TGCGCCAGTCGCGTCGTCGAGCGGGGGGTTAGCACCGGGGAGCTGTTTTTT
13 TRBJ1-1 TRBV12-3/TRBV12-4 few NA CASSSTGNTEAFF TGTGCCAGCAGTAGCACCGGCAACACTGAAGCTTTCTTT
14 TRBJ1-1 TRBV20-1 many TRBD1 CSARDRLGQGEAFF TGCAGTGCTAGAGATCGCTTAGGACAGGGTGAAGCTTTCTTT
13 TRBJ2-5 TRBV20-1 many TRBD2 CSARGLAKETQYF TGCAGTGCTAGAGGACTAGCGAAAGAGACCCAGTACTTC
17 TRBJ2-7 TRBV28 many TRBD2 CASSPIGLAGASYEQYF TGTGCCAGCAGTCCAATAGGACTAGCGGGAGCCTCCTACGAGCAGTACTTC
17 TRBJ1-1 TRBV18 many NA CASSTQGREWLNTEAFF TGTGCCAGCTCAACTCAGGGGAGGGAATGGTTGAACACTGAAGCTTTCTTT
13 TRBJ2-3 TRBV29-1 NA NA CSEGLASTDTQYF TGCAGCGAAGGACTGGCCAGCACAGATACGCAGTATTTT
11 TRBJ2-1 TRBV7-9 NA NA CASSLVDEQFF TGTGCCAGCAGCTTAGTGGATGAGCAGTTCTTC
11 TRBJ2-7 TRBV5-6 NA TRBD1 CASSLEGGEFF TGTGCCAGCAGCTTGGAAGGGGGCGAGTTTTTC
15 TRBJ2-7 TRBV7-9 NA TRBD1 CASSIPGQGHYEQYF TGTGCCAGCAGTATTCCGGGACAGGGACATTACGAGCAGTACTTC
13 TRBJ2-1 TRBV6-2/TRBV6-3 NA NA CASSYFHADEQFF TGTGCCAGCAGTTACTTTCATGCGGATGAGCAGTTCTTC
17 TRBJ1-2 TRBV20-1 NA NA CSARERRQGTIFYGYTF TGCAGTGCTAGAGAGAGGAGGCAGGGCACGATATTCTATGGCTACACCTTC
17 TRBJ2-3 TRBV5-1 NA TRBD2 CASSLGTSGRATDTQYF TGCGCCAGCAGCTTGGGGACTAGCGGGAGGGCGACAGATACGCAGTATTTT
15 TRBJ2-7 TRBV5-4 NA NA CASSLEGLSSYEQYF TGTGCCAGCAGCTTGGAGGGACTGTCATCCTACGAGCAGTACTTC
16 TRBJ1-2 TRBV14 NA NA CASSQSRVGSYYGYTF TGTGCCAGCAGCCAATCCCGGGTGGGCAGCTACTATGGCTACACCTTC
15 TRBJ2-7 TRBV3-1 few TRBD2 CASSQDVSGGYEQYF TGTGCCAGCAGCCAAGATGTTAGCGGGGGGTACGAGCAGTACTTC
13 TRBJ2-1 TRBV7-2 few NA CASSLDSHNEQFF TGTGCCAGCAGCTTAGACTCTCACAATGAGCAGTTCTTC
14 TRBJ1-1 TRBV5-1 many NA CASSLFGDNTEAFF TGCGCCAGCAGCTTGTTTGGGGACAACACTGAAGCTTTCTTT